This TCR beta chain derives from a study of blood T cell repertoires in COVID-19. The germline V gene encodes CDR1 SGHTA and CDR2 FQGNSA. V was clipped by 4 bases and J by 1 base; unmatched bases: 10. This CDR3 has 17 residues. Original analysis: From reference gene primer amplification, estimates of nucleated cell counts were derived. Sequencing used immunoSEQ multiplex PCR; TCRdb keeps in-frame clones, though not all of them. V, J and clone size derive from that table, while D and trimming were established from the DNA sequence. The sample has over 35,000 clones, about four fifths seen once. The sample was peripheral blood. The chain is built from TRBV7-2 and TRBJ1-1; 9 bases are a match to TRBD1. The sequence derives from an older man with acute or convalescent COVID-19. CDR3 bases: TGTGCCAGCAGCTCGTCTACAGGGGGCCGAAGGAACACTGAAGCTTTCTTT. Its protein is CASSSSTGGRRNTEAFF.